This record looks at one T cell receptor beta chain sequence and its context. This specimen comes from a study of blood T cell repertoires in COVID-19. Authors' methods: Counts of nucleated cells, estimated from reference gene primer amplification, were obtained. Using immunoSEQ multiplex PCR, the repertoire was profiled, and TCRdb retains in-frame clones only, with some absent. That table furnishes V, J and clone size, whereas the DNA furnished D and trimming. The profile shows about 230,000 clones, around 88% of them singletons. The CDR3 is made up of 14 amino acids. Trimming removed 5 bases at V and 4 bases at J, with 15 bases between. Germline V gene sequence: CDR1 SGHKS, CDR2 YYEKEE (reference sequence).

Sequencing used PBMCs or T cells enriched from blood (not recorded which). This chain links TRBV5-5 with TRBJ1-2; D call uncertain. This sequence was found in a woman between 35 and 50 years old with acute COVID-19. The CDR3 coding sequence is TGTGCCAGCAGGCCAGGAGGAGGGCTCTATGGCTACACCTTC. Protein sequence: CASRPGGGLYGYTF.